The next 30 T cell receptor beta chains were all read from a single sample in a study of chemoradiotherapy in HPV16-positive cancers. Method: immunoSEQ multiplex PCR; TCRdb's copy keeps in-frame clones and lacks some. The table shows about 5,000 clones, with 70% to 90% occurring only once. The material was tumor tissue, obtained from a patient who underwent chemoradiotherapy. The receptors originated from a human donor with HPV-associated anogenital cancer.

The CDR3 loop reads CASAQEGSANSPLHF. The CDR3 nucleotides read TGCGCCAGCGCTCAAGAAGGGTCAGCGAATTCACCCCTCCACTTT. The V call is TRBV5-1, the J call TRBJ1-6; D unclear. This CDR3 is 15 amino acids long. Germline lookup yields CDR1 SGHRS and CDR2 YFSETQ. Trimming took off 7 bases at V and 7 bases at J, with 18 bases between the two ends.

V gene TRBV27 combines with J gene TRBJ2-5; 7 nucleotides line up with TRBD2. Per the germline V gene, CDR1 is MNHEY and CDR2 is SMNVEV (reference sequence). V was pared by 0 bases and J by 3 bases, with 4 bases of the junction left unmatched. This CDR3 spans 15 amino acids. The CDR3 spells CASSLSSGREETQYF. CDR3 in DNA: TGTGCCAGCAGTTTATCTTCGGGGAGGGAAGAGACCCAGTACTTC.

The chain has TRBV4-1 and TRBJ2-2; 7 nucleotides line up with TRBD2. Germline trimming cut 10 bases from V and 0 bases from J; bases unmatched to any gene: 8. The CDR3 loop spans 15 amino acids. Germline CDR1 MGHRA, CDR2 YSYEKL. CDR3 bases: TGCGCCACCGCCTGGAGCGGGGCGAACACCGGGGAGCTGTTTTTT. Translating it yields CATAWSGANTGELFF.

The chain links TRBV14 to TRBJ1-1; 8 bases are a match to TRBD1. V dropped 3 bases and J dropped 5; count of bases not matched to a gene: 8. CDR3 length: 15 amino acids. Germline V gene data show CDR1 as SGHDN and CDR2 as FVKESK. The CDR3 DNA sequence: TGTGCCAGCAGCCACCTAGGTCGACAGGGGACTGAAGCTTTCTTT. Its protein product is CASSHLGRQGTEAFF.

The chain joins TRBV10-3 to TRBJ1-5; TRBD1 is a possible D gene (5 bases). V lost 0 bases and J lost 1, with 7 bases in between. CDR1 is ENHRY, CDR2 SYGVKD, per germline. The CDR3 is 15 residues long. The CDR3 loop reads CAISESRGSNQPQHF. DNA for the CDR3: TGTGCCATCAGTGAGTCGCGGGGGAGCAATCAGCCCCAGCATTTT.

This clone was counted a few times. V gene TRBV19 combines with J gene TRBJ1-5, with TRBD1 as a possible D gene (5 bases). V gave up 7 bases and J gave up 7 bases, with 17 bases separating them. CDR1 and CDR2 from the germline V gene are LNHDA and SQIVND (reference sequence). This CDR3 is built from 14 residues. DNA of the CDR3: TGTGCCAGTAAGGGGACCCAGTCCCTCCAGCCCCAGCATTTT. Its translation: CASKGTQSLQPQHF.

The chain has TRBV7-8 and TRBJ2-1; no firm D call. The CDR3 totals 13 residues. V shed 1 base and J shed 6 bases, with 7 bases lying between them. Germline loops: CDR1 SGHVS, CDR2 FQNEAQ. The CDR3 here is CASSLGPLNEQFF. The CDR3 bases are TGTGCCAGCAGCTTAGGGCCACTCAATGAGCAGTTCTTC. The full variable domain, its missing parts supplied by reference TRBV7-8 and TRBJ2-1, is GAGVSQSPRYKVAKRGQDVALRCDPISGHVSLFWYQQALGQGPEFLTYFQNEAQLDKSGLPSDRFFAERPEGSVSTLKIQRTQQEDSAVYLCASSLGPLNEQFFGPGTRLTVL.

The chain has TRBV19 and TRBJ1-3; unclear D gene. The germline V gene has CDR1 LNHDA and CDR2 SQIVND (reference sequence). The V end was cut by 5 bases, the J end by 0 bases, with 2 bases between. This CDR3 region has 12 residues. The DNA of the CDR3 is TGTGCCAGTAGTCCCTCTGGAAACACCATATATTTT. Protein product: CASSPSGNTIYF.

This sequence joins TRBV2 and TRBJ2-7; perhaps TRBD1 as D (6 bases). This CDR3 is built from 14 residues. The germline CDR1 and CDR2 sequences are SNHLY and FYNNEI. V lost 5 bases, J lost 1 base, and 12 bases lay in between. The CDR3 DNA reads as TGTGCCAGCAGTTCCCCGGACAGATCCTACGAGCAGTACTTC. Protein: CASSSPDRSYEQYF.

This clone was observed once. The CDR3 DNA sequence: TGTGCCAGCACGACTAGCGGGGGGTACAATGAGCAGTTCTTC. Its translation: CASTTSGGYNEQFF. The rearrangement links TRBV2 to TRBJ2-1, with TRBD2 matching over 13 bases. The CDR3 length is 14 residues. In germline, CDR1 is SNHLY, CDR2 FYNNEI. Losses at the gene ends were 7 bases for V and 4 bases for J; bases not matched to a gene: 1.

This clone has just a few counts. The chain employs TRBV19 and TRBJ1-1; D perhaps matches TRBD1 (6 bases). The germline V and J ends were trimmed by 4 bases and 8 bases, with 8 bases remaining between them. Germline CDR1 and CDR2: LNHDA and SQIVND (reference sequence). This CDR3 has 11 residues. CDR3 loop: CASSTQGEAFF. The CDR3 DNA reads as TGTGCCAGTAGTACACAGGGAGAAGCTTTCTTT.

This sequence joins TRBV4-1 and TRBJ2-5; 7 bases are shared with TRBD1. The germline CDR1 and CDR2 sequences are MGHRA and YSYEKL. This CDR3 is built from 16 residues. V was clipped by 1 base and J by 5 bases; unmatched bases: 10. DNA for the CDR3: TGCGCCAGCAGCCAAGCCACAGTGTCCAGGGGGGAGACCCAGTACTTC. Its protein product is CASSQATVSRGETQYF.

V gene TRBV7-2 combines with J gene TRBJ1-6; D is unresolved. The CDR3 loop spans 11 amino acids. The germline V gene has CDR1 SGHTA and CDR2 FQGNSA. Trimming removed 6 bases at V and 15 bases at J, with 12 bases between. DNA for the CDR3: TGTGCCAGCAGTACCCATGGGGTCCTCCACTTT. This encodes CASSTHGVLHF. Full variable domain (remainder filled in from reference TRBV7-2 and TRBJ1-6): GAGVSQSPSNKVTEKGKDVELRCDPISGHTALYWYRQSLGQGLEFLIYFQGNSAPDKSGLPSDRFSAERTGGSVSTLTIQRTQQEDSAVYLCASSTHGVLHFGNGTRLTVT.

The chain employs TRBV19 and TRBJ1-2; tentatively, D is TRBD1 (5 bases). Trimming took 7 bases from V and 4 from J, leaving 10 bases between them. CDR1 LNHDA and CDR2 SQIVND come from the germline V gene (reference sequence). There are 12 residues in the CDR3. The CDR3 nucleotides read TGTGCCAGTACTGAAAGGGGCTATGGCTACACCTTC. Encoded protein: CASTERGYGYTF.

This chain connects TRBV30 to TRBJ1-4; D call uncertain. V was cut by 1 base and J by 5 bases, with 11 bases left in between. In germline, CDR1 is GTSNPN, CDR2 SVGIG (reference sequence). The CDR3 runs 14 residues. The CDR3 protein is CAWSATALNEKLFF. The CDR3 DNA sequence: TGTGCCTGGAGTGCCACAGCCCTAAATGAAAAACTGTTTTTT.

The chain employs TRBV15 and TRBJ1-3; no reliable D call. The V gene's germline CDR1 is LNHNV and CDR2 YYDKDF (reference sequence). Trimming took 5 bases from V and 6 from J, leaving 8 bases between them. This CDR3 contains 12 residues. The CDR3: CATSSGENTIYF. The CDR3 DNA reads TGTGCCACCAGCTCTGGAGAAAACACCATATATTTT.

The rearrangement uses TRBV28 and TRBJ1-5; TRBD1 aligns across 10 bases. J gave up 2 bases and V 6 bases, and 10 bases lay outside the gene matches. Germline values: CDR1 MDHEN, CDR2 SYDVKM. CDR3 length: 17 amino acids. The CDR3 nucleotides read TGTGCCAGCAGCAGGGACAGGGGAGGATTGGGCAATCAGCCCCAGCATTTT. Protein: CASSRDRGGLGNQPQHF.

This chain links TRBV7-3 with TRBJ2-3; TRBD1 or TRBD2 may be the D gene (6 bases each). This CDR3 has 15 residues. Germline V lookup: CDR1 SGHTA, CDR2 FQGTGA. The V and J ends lost 2 bases and 2 bases respectively, with 11 bases between them. The CDR3 nucleotides are TGTGCCAGCAGCTTAGTGGAGGGGGACACAGATACGCAGTATTTT. It translates to CASSLVEGDTDTQYF.

The chain employs TRBV5-1 and TRBJ1-1, with 9 nucleotides matching TRBD1. The CDR3 extends over 14 amino acids. The V gene's germline CDR1 is SGHRS and CDR2 YFSETQ. The V and J ends lost 5 bases and 1 base, in that order; junction bases with no gene match: 3. This CDR3 is CASSVDRGNTEAFF. For the CDR3, the DNA is TGCGCCAGCAGTGTGGACAGGGGGAACACTGAAGCTTTCTTT.

The chain links TRBV19 to TRBJ1-5, with unresolved D. The germline V gene encodes CDR1 LNHDA and CDR2 SQIVND (reference sequence). The CDR3 loop spans 14 amino acids. V gave up 3 bases and J gave up 3 bases, with 9 bases separating them. This chain's CDR3 is CASSIWGLNQPQHF. The CDR3 DNA sequence: TGTGCCAGTAGTATTTGGGGTCTCAATCAGCCCCAGCATTTT.

This clone ranks as large. The chain joins TRBV6-5 to TRBJ2-7; D tentatively reads TRBD1 or TRBD2 (7 bases each). The CDR3 contains 14 residues. Trimming cost V 5 bases and J 4 bases, with 15 bases left between them. CDR1 MNHEY and CDR2 SVGAGI come from the germline V gene. The CDR3 region has the DNA TGTGCCAGCAGTCTTACAGGGGAGGGTTACGAGCAGTACTTC. Translated: CASSLTGEGYEQYF.

The chain recombines TRBV7-3 with TRBJ2-1, with TRBD2 as a possible D gene (6 bases). The CDR3 totals 11 residues. V lost 4 bases to trimming and J lost 10 bases, with 8 bases between them. CDR1 is SGHTA and CDR2 is FQGTGA in the germline V gene. Here the CDR3 reads CASSSGREQFF. Written as DNA, the CDR3 is TGTGCCAGCAGCTCAGGGAGGGAGCAGTTCTTC. Looking up the rest from reference TRBV7-3 and TRBJ2-1 gives the full variable domain: GAGVSQTPSNKVTEKGKYVELRCDPISGHTALYWYRQSLGQGPEFLIYFQGTGAADDSGLPNDRFFAVRPEGSVSTLKIQRTERGDSAVYLCASSSGREQFFGPGTRLTVL.

This sequence joins TRBV10-3 and TRBJ1-6, with D possibly TRBD1 on 5 matching bases. Germline V gene sequence: CDR1 ENHRY, CDR2 SYGVKD. V lost 4 bases and J 5 bases, leaving 12 bases between the germline ends. CDR3 length equals 15 residues. The CDR3 reads CAISGNGTNNSPLHF. For the CDR3, the DNA is TGTGCCATCAGTGGGAATGGGACGAATAATTCACCCCTCCACTTT.

The rearrangement joins TRBV7-2 to TRBJ2-2; possibly TRBD2 for D (6 bases). Deletions cut 3 bases from V and 8 bases from J, with 10 bases between. CDR3 length: 13 amino acids. Germline V lookup: CDR1 SGHTA, CDR2 FQGNSA. The CDR3: CASSFLARGELFF. CDR3 DNA: TGTGCCAGCAGCTTTCTAGCGAGAGGGGAGCTGTTTTTT.

J is TRBJ1-1 and V is TRBV7-3; D possibly corresponds to TRBD1 (5 bases). V lost 5 bases and J 3 bases, leaving 16 bases between the germline ends. CDR3 length: 15 residues. Germline CDR1 reads SGHTA; CDR2 reads FQGTGA. The CDR3 nucleotides read TGTGCCAGCAGCCTGGGGGGGGGTAAAGACACTGAAGCTTTCTTT. Protein: CASSLGGGKDTEAFF.

The chain couples TRBV28 to TRBJ1-5; D gene uncertain. The CDR3 loop spans 16 amino acids. Germline V lookup: CDR1 MDHEN, CDR2 SYDVKM. The V end was cut by 3 bases, the J end by 0 bases, with 12 bases between. CDR3 nucleotides: TGTGCCAGCAGTTTTACACGTGAGGATAGCAATCAGCCCCAGCATTTT. Encoded protein: CASSFTREDSNQPQHF.

The V and J genes are TRBV9 and TRBJ2-7; D might be TRBD1 (5 bases). The V end lost 3 bases, the J end lost 0 bases, and 7 bases lay between the germline ends. This CDR3 is 13 amino acids long. Germline values: CDR1 SGDLS, CDR2 YYNGEE. The CDR3 protein is CASSARGSYEQYF. In nucleotides, the CDR3 is TGTGCCAGCAGCGCTAGGGGCTCCTACGAGCAGTACTTC.

The chain's CDR3 is CAPSAGYEQYF. The CDR3 DNA reads as TGCGCCCCTTCGGCGGGCTACGAGCAGTACTTC. This chain links TRBV4-1 with TRBJ2-7; the D gene is possibly TRBD2 (5 bases). The CDR3 is made up of 11 amino acids. In germline, CDR1 is MGHRA, CDR2 YSYEKL. V lost 11 bases and J 3 bases, leaving 11 bases between the germline ends.

The chain has TRBV13 and TRBJ2-3; 7 bases match TRBD1. CDR1 is PRHDT, CDR2 FYEKMQ, per germline (reference sequence). This CDR3 has 13 residues. Trimming cost V 6 bases and J 8 bases; bases outside gene matches: 8. CDR3 nucleotide sequence: TGTGCCAGCAGGAACGACAGGGTAGGTACGCAGTATTTT. Its translation is CASRNDRVGTQYF.

The chain combines TRBV5-1 with TRBJ2-3, with 7 bases aligning to TRBD2. Germline CDR1 SGHRS, CDR2 YFSETQ. The CDR3 totals 17 residues. V lost 4 bases and J lost 2; bases outside the gene matches: 13. The CDR3 reads CASSGPVGGLYTDTQYF. The CDR3 coding sequence is TGCGCCAGCAGCGGCCCGGTGGGGGGGTTATACACAGATACGCAGTATTTT.